This TCR beta chain was captured in a study of T cell repertoires in ileal Crohn's disease. Study overall: Operated complications were stricturing disease (roughly 60%) and penetrating disease (approximately 39%). Study-wide points: Clonal expansions were more frequent in active smokers than non-smokers at surgery. All patients with clonality above 26.8% had endoscopic recurrence.

This clone appeared a few times. Its antigen is currently unknown. Eligibility required adulthood, ileal or ileocolonic Crohn's disease and indicated ileocolonic resection. Sequencing used immunoSEQ multiplex PCR; TCRdb keeps in-frame clones, though not all of them. This table holds around 15,000 clones, 60% found once. The receptor was isolated from an adult with Crohn's disease. Sequenced input: ileal tissue.

The CDR3 sequence: CASRAGGPQETQYF. In DNA, the CDR3 is TGCGCCAGCAGAGCGGGAGGGCCTCAGGAGACCCAGTACTTC. The gene calls are TRBV4-1 and TRBJ2-5; 10 nucleotides line up with TRBD2. V was pared by 6 bases and J by 5 bases, with 6 bases of the junction left unmatched. The CDR3 totals 14 residues. Germline CDR1 and CDR2: MGHRA and YSYEKL.